This passage covers 14 T cell receptor beta chains from one sample sequenced in a study of cytomegalovirus exposure and HLA in healthy donors. Sequencing used immunoSEQ multiplex PCR; TCRdb keeps in-frame clones, though not all of them. The sample gives about 180,000 clones, around 85% of which show up once; 16% is in the top ten. The specimen was PBMCs. Receptors were obtained from a man younger than 35 in good health and CMV-seropositive.

The chain joins TRBV5-4 to TRBJ2-2; D possibly corresponds to TRBD2 (7 bases). V was cut by 6 bases and J by 3 bases, with 15 bases left in between. Germline CDR1 and CDR2: SGHNT and YYREEE (reference sequence). The CDR3 consists of 15 residues. CDR3 sequence (DNA): TGTGCCAGCACCCTTGAGGGGGGGTACACCGGGGAGCTGTTTTTT. Protein product: CASTLEGGYTGELFF.

The chain carries TRBV7-8 and TRBJ2-2; 12 nucleotides match TRBD2. This CDR3 is 15 amino acids long. Looked up from germline, CDR1 is SGHVS and CDR2 is FQNEAQ. V lost 4 bases, J lost 6 bases, and 3 bases stayed unmatched. CDR3 protein: CASSSPSGGAGELFF. In nucleotides, the CDR3 is TGTGCCAGCAGCTCCCCTAGCGGGGGGGCCGGGGAGCTGTTTTTT.

The chain uses TRBV5-4 and TRBJ2-1, with TRBD2 matching 13 bases. Germline assignment: CDR1 SGHNT and CDR2 YYREEE (reference sequence). The CDR3 has 16 residues. Losses at the gene ends were 4 bases for V and 11 bases for J; bases not matched to a gene: 12. The CDR3 protein is CASSPPGLAGLGKQFF. CDR3 bases: TGTGCCAGCAGCCCGCCGGGACTAGCGGGACTCGGGAAGCAGTTCTTC. The complete variable domain, with remaining parts taken from reference TRBV5-4 and TRBJ2-1, reads ETGVTQSPTHLIKTRGQQVTLRCSSQSGHNTVSWYQQALGQGPQFIFQYYREEENGRGNFPPRFSGLQFPNYSSELNVNALELDDSALYLCASSPPGLAGLGKQFFGPGTRLTVL.

This rearrangement joins TRBV7-9 to TRBJ2-2; D call uncertain. Germline values: CDR1 SEHNR, CDR2 FQNEAQ (reference sequence). Trimming shortened V by 6 bases and J by 5 bases, and 13 bases separated the two germline ends. The CDR3 is 14 amino acids. CDR3 bases: TGTGCCAGCAGACCTCCGGCCGGGACCGGGGAGCTGTTTTTT. This translates into CASRPPAGTGELFF.

This chain joins TRBV28 and TRBJ1-3, with 7 bases identical to TRBD1. The germline gives CDR1 MDHEN, CDR2 SYDVKM. V gave up 4 bases and J gave up 0 bases; unmatched junction bases: 6. CDR3 length: 16 amino acids. This CDR3 is CASSSPGQHSGNTIYF. CDR3 bases: TGTGCCAGCAGTTCTCCGGGACAGCACTCTGGAAACACCATATATTTT.

V gene TRBV5-4 combines with J gene TRBJ2-2; possible D gene TRBD2, 6 bases. Trimming shortened V by 4 bases and J by 3 bases, and 16 bases separated the two germline ends. Germline V lookup: CDR1 SGHNT, CDR2 YYREEE (reference sequence). The CDR3 extends over 16 amino acids. The CDR3 is CASSPFRGYDTGELFF. CDR3 in DNA: TGTGCCAGCAGCCCGTTCCGGGGGTATGACACCGGGGAGCTGTTTTTT.

The chain links TRBV9 to TRBJ1-1; 7 nucleotides align to TRBD1. The CDR3 extends over 14 amino acids. Germline V CDR1 and CDR2: SGDLS, YYNGEE. V was pared by 4 bases and J by 0 bases, with 3 bases of the junction left unmatched. The CDR3 is CASSSTGLNTEAFF. CDR3 sequence (DNA): TGTGCCAGCAGCTCGACAGGGTTGAACACTGAAGCTTTCTTT.

A word on this clone: The sample contains more than one DNA sequence encoding this CDR3. The chain links TRBV28 to TRBJ2-7; the match to TRBD2 covers 7 bases. In germline, CDR1 is MDHEN, CDR2 SYDVKM. CDR3 length: 13 amino acids. J lost 4 bases, V lost 6 bases, and 6 bases had no gene match. Here the CDR3 reads CASSLPGGYEQYF. Here the CDR3 DNA reads TGTGCCAGCAGCCTCCCCGGGGGGTACGAGCAGTACTTC.

The V call is TRBV10-3, the J call TRBJ2-7; D gene uncertain. This CDR3 spans 12 amino acids. The V gene lost 2 bases and the J gene lost 3 bases, with 5 bases spanning the gap. Germline CDR1 ENHRY, CDR2 SYGVKD. The CDR3 protein is CAISEPNYEQYF. Written as DNA, the CDR3 is TGTGCCATCAGTGAGCCTAACTACGAGCAGTACTTC.

This clone was counted once. V usage is TRBV7-8 and J usage is TRBJ2-7, with TRBD1 as a possible D gene (5 bases). The length of the CDR3 is 15 residues. Trimming shortened V by 6 bases and J by 0 bases, and 15 bases separated the two germline ends. Germline lookup yields CDR1 SGHVS and CDR2 FQNEAQ. CDR3 sequence: CASRQIPDISYEQYF. As DNA, the CDR3 is TGTGCCAGCAGGCAAATTCCGGACATCTCCTACGAGCAGTACTTC.

The CDR3 region has the DNA TGTGCCAGCAGTCTTGACCCTCTCGGGGATACGCAGTATTTT. Amino acid sequence: CASSLDPLGDTQYF. This chain joins TRBV28 and TRBJ2-3; D call uncertain. This CDR3 has 14 residues. Germline V gene data show CDR1 as MDHEN and CDR2 as SYDVKM. The V end lost 5 bases, the J end lost 6 bases, and 15 bases lay between the germline ends.

The chain recombines TRBV15 with TRBJ2-4, with 7 nucleotides matching TRBD2. After removal of 1 base from V and 9 bases from J, the junction contained 9 bases not matched to a gene. This CDR3 has 15 amino acids. Germline loops: CDR1 LNHNV, CDR2 YYDKDF (reference sequence). The CDR3 region is CATSRGEGGVGIQYF. The CDR3 DNA reads as TGTGCCACCAGCAGAGGAGAGGGAGGGGTAGGCATTCAGTACTTC.

The gene calls are TRBV30 and TRBJ1-6; a possible D gene is TRBD1 (5 bases). The CDR3 consists of 15 residues. In germline, CDR1 is GTSNPN, CDR2 SVGIG (reference sequence). The V and J ends lost 8 bases and 0 bases respectively, with 14 bases between them. CDR3 protein: CAGSQDPSYNSPLHF. Written as DNA, the CDR3 is TGTGCCGGATCACAGGACCCCTCCTATAATTCACCCCTCCACTTT. Supplemented by reference TRBV30 and TRBJ1-6, the full variable domain reads SQTIHQWPATLVQPVGSPLSLECTVEGTSNPNLYWYRQAAGRGLQLLFYSVGIGQISSEVPQNLSASRPQDRQFILSSKKLLLSDSGFYLCAGSQDPSYNSPLHFGNGTRLTVT.

CDR3 residues: CALEAGGGNQPQHF. The CDR3 DNA is TGTGCCTTAGAGGCCGGGGGGGGCAATCAGCCCCAGCATTTT. This chain connects TRBV30 to TRBJ1-5; tentatively, D is TRBD1 (5 bases). Germline loops: CDR1 GTSNPN, CDR2 SVGIG (reference sequence). The CDR3 has 14 residues. Trimming stripped 7 bases from V and 2 bases from J, with 15 bases between.